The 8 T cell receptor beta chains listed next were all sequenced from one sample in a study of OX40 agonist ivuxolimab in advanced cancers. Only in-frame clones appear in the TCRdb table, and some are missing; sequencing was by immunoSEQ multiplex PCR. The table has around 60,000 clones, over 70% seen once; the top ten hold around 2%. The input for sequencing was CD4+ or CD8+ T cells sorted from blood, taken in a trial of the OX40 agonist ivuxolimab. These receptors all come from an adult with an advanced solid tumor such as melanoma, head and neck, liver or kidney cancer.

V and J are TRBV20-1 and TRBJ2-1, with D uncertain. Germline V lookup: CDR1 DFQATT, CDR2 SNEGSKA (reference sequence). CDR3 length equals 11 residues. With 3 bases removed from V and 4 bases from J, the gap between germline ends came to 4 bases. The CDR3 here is CSARGYNEQFF. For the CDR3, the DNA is TGCAGTGCTAGGGGATACAATGAGCAGTTCTTC.

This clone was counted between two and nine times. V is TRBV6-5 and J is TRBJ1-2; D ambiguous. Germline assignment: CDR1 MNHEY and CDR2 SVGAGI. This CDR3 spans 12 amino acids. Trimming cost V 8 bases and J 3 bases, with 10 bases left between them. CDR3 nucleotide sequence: TGTGCCAGCGGAGATAGGGACTATGGCTACACCTTC. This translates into CASGDRDYGYTF.

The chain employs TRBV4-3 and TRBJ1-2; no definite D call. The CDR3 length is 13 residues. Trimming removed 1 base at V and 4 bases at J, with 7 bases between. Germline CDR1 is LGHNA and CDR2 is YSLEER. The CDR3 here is CASSQGPFYGYTF. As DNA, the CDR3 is TGCGCCAGCAGCCAAGGGCCCTTCTATGGCTACACCTTC.

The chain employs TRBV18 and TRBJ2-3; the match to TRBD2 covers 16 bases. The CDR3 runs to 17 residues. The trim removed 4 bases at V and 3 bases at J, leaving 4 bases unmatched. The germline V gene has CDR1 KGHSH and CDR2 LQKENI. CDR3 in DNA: TGTGCCAGCTCACTGGGACTAGCGGGAGGGTCGACAGATACGCAGTATTTT. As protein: CASSLGLAGGSTDTQYF. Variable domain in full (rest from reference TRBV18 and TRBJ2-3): NAGVMQNPRHLVRRRGQEARLRCSPMKGHSHVYWYRQLPEEGLKFMVYLQKENIIDESGMPKERFSAEFPKEGPSILRIQQVVRGDSAAYFCASSLGLAGGSTDTQYFGPGTRLTVL.

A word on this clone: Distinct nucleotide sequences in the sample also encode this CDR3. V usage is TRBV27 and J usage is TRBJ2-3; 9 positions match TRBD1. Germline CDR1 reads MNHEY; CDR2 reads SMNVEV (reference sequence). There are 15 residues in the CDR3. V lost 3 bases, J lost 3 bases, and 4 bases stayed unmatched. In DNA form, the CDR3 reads TGTGCCAGCAGTTTTGCGGGACAGGGTACAGATACGCAGTATTTT. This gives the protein CASSFAGQGTDTQYF.

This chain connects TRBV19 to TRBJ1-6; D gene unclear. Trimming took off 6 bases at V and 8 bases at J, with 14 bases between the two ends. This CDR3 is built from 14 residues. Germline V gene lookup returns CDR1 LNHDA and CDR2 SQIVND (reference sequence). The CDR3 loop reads CASSKDPEDSPLHF. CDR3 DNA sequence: TGTGCCAGTAGCAAGGACCCCGAAGATTCACCCCTCCACTTT.

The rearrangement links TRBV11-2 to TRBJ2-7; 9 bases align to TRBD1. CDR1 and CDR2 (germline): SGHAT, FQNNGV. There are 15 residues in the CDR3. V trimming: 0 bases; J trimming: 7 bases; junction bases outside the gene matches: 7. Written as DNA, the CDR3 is TGTGCCAGCAGCTTAGAGGGGACAGGGAGAGGTGAGCAGTACTTC. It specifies CASSLEGTGRGEQYF.

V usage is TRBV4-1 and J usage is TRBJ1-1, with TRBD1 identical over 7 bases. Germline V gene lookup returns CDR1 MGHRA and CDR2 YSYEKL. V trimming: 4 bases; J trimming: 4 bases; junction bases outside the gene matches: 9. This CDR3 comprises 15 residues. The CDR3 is CASSLGDRWGTEAFF. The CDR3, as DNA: TGCGCCAGCAGCCTAGGGGACAGATGGGGCACTGAAGCTTTCTTT.